This T cell receptor beta chain stems from a study of shared clonotypes between healthy human individuals. Study background: The composition of the donors was a couple of women and a few men aged 18 to 49. General observations from the study: Sampling used blood alone; tissue repertoires probably differ.

What was sequenced on ten immunoSEQ deep assay plates was unsorted PBMC DNA. Sequencing was performed with immunoSEQ multiplex PCR; in TCRdb, only in-frame clones are kept and a portion is missing. The data contain about 560,000 clones, around 81% of them singletons. V shed 3 bases and J shed 2 bases, with 8 bases lying between them. Germline values: CDR1 KGHSH, CDR2 LQKENI. CDR3 length equals 14 residues. This clone was counted between two and nine times. As yet, its antigen is unknown. This chain joins TRBV18 and TRBJ1-3; D perhaps matches TRBD1 (5 bases). The receptor was derived from a woman in her forties in good health. Some clones in this sample may be carry-over from other donors' samples. Source material: PBMCs. The CDR3 region has the DNA TGTGCCAGCTCACCTGAACAGGCTGGAAACACCATATATTTT. Amino acids: CASSPEQAGNTIYF.